The rows below give T cell receptor beta chains drawn from one sample of a study of blood T cells in healthy people across ages. TCRdb used MiXCR to reprocess the 5' RACE reads, holding one entry per CDR3 protein. The top ten clones hold 15% to 20% of a sample with more than 1 million distinct CDR3 sequences, under 55% of them seen once. The specimen sequenced was blood. The origin of the receptors is a woman aged 55-75 years in good health. The CDR3 runs from the conserved cysteine through the conserved F or W. Each record gives: CDR3 length, V gene, J gene, CDR3 protein.

>15|TRBV27|TRBJ2-7
CASSYSGSTYYEQYF
>14|TRBV13|TRBJ2-3
CASSGERRSDTQYF
>15|TRBV7-9|TRBJ2-1
CASSPSGPIYDEQFF
>14|TRBV10-3|TRBJ2-7
CAISGRDNSYEQYF
>15|TRBV5-1|TRBJ1-5
CASSWGTGGNQPQHF
>15|TRBV12-3/TRBV12-4|TRBJ1-2
CASSYSLGGNYGYTF
>14|TRBV6-2/TRBV6-3|TRBJ2-4
CASSNSGSGGGQYF
>18|TRBV5-1|TRBJ2-6
CASSLYPSDRAGANVLTF
>14|TRBV5-1|TRBJ2-7
CASRDRGESYEQYF
>19|TRBV12-3/TRBV12-4|TRBJ2-5
CASSLVVGGLGSGSETQYF
>14|TRBV3-1|TRBJ2-1
CASSQEPGGNEQFF
>16|TRBV2|TRBJ1-2
CASSPEAIPSNYGYTF
>13|TRBV7-8|TRBJ2-3
CASSSSGGDTQYF
>11|TRBV5-1|TRBJ1-2
CAISGADGYTF
>16|TRBV20-1|TRBJ1-2
CSARDGQGVLGYGYTF
>14|TRBV9|TRBJ2-3
CASSVDWDPNTQYF
>14|TRBV7-8|TRBJ2-3
CASSRLAGENTQYF
>19|TRBV15|TRBJ2-1
CATSRVTGAGRGSYNEQFF
>16|TRBV12-3/TRBV12-4|TRBJ2-3
CASSFSGGRAGDTQYF
>13|TRBV29-1|TRBJ1-2
CSVPDRGGIGYTF
>14|TRBV9|TRBJ2-1
CASGARGGFDEQFF
>14|TRBV4-3|TRBJ2-1
CASSQTREGHEQFF
>15|TRBV10-3|-
CAIKSGADSTYEQYF
>14|TRBV29-1|TRBJ2-2
CSVRGKGVTGELFF
>18|TRBV28|TRBJ2-1
CASSFGTSGIETYNEQFF
>20|TRBV3-1|TRBJ2-6
CASSQPILRGKAAGANVLTF
>15|TRBV28|-
CANTTLGLAAYEQYF
>13|TRBV7-9|TRBJ2-7
CASSLAANGEQYF
>14|TRBV21-1|TRBJ2-7
CASRYRDRGFEQYF
>16|TRBV12-3/TRBV12-4|TRBJ1-1
CASTFGPPPVNTEAFF
>15|TRBV6-5|TRBJ2-3
CASSYVGLGTDTQYF
>14|TRBV20-1|TRBJ2-1
CSAAERQSYNEQFF
>14|TRBV20-1|TRBJ2-3
CSARGGRATDTQYF
>15|TRBV3-1|TRBJ1-5
CASSHDPRVGQPQHF
>16|TRBV7-2|-
CASSLGGTSGSGTQYF
>13|TRBV6-2/TRBV6-3|TRBJ2-7
CASSYGGRDEQYF
>16|TRBV18|TRBJ2-5
CASSPTSGRAGETQYF
>12|TRBV24-1|TRBJ2-7
CATSDSSDEQYF
>13|TRBV25-1|TRBJ1-5
CASRAGLYGPQHF
>15|TRBV28|TRBJ2-7
CASTQLGDNSYEQYF
>14|TRBV6-1|TRBJ2-7
CASSPTGSWDEQYF
>12|TRBV6-2/TRBV6-3|TRBJ2-1
CASSLASYEQFF
>13|TRBV7-2|TRBJ2-1
CASSLGQATPQFF
>14|TRBV5-1|TRBJ2-1
CASSGTGFGGEQFF
>17|TRBV6-1|TRBJ2-1
CASRSPEGGVSYNEQFF
>18|TRBV15|TRBJ2-1
CATSRAQPLAGDYNEQFF
>11|TRBV10-3|TRBJ2-3
CASRSRERQYF
>14|TRBV6-1|TRBJ1-5
CASGGGGRNQPQHF
>14|TRBV27|TRBJ2-3
CASSLSPDTDTQYF
>13|TRBV27|TRBJ1-2
CASRPQDLYGYTF
>15|TRBV6-5|TRBJ2-5
CASSYSGSSQETQYF
>16|TRBV2|TRBJ2-5
CASRERGQGRQETQYF
>17|TRBV7-9|-
CASSLVGGTGPYHEQYF